Below, 19 T cell receptor beta chains from the same sample are listed, as sequenced in a study of cytomegalovirus exposure and HLA in healthy donors. PCR used 60 Vbeta primers and 13 Jbeta primers. The assay was immunoSEQ multiplex PCR, and TCRdb's table has in-frame clones only and misses some. This sample has about 180,000 clones; 70% to 85% occur once, and the top ten carry about 1.5%. Source material: PBMCs. These receptors were obtained from a man between 18 and 35 years old in good health and CMV-seronegative.

J is TRBJ2-5 and V is TRBV15; a weak D match, TRBD2 (7 bases). The ends were cut back, 1 base at V and 0 bases at J, with 15 bases in the middle. Germline V gene data show CDR1 as LNHNV and CDR2 as YYDKDF (reference sequence). The CDR3 has 17 residues. The CDR3 region has the DNA TGTGCCACCAGCAGAGCCCACGGGGGGCTATACCAAGAGACCCAGTACTTC. Translated, it gives CATSRAHGGLYQETQYF.

In regard to this clone: The junction differs from germline at one of its ends, possibly a read error. The chain combines TRBV13 with TRBJ2-7; maybe TRBD1 (6 bases). Germline V lookup: CDR1 PRHDT, CDR2 FYEKMQ (reference sequence). This CDR3 region has 13 residues. CDR3 in DNA: TGTGCCAGCAGCTTAGGCCTTAATTCGGGACAACTTTTC. The encoded protein is CASSLGLNSGQLF.

This chain links TRBV10-3 with TRBJ2-7, with no clear D. Germline V gene data show CDR1 as ENHRY and CDR2 as SYGVKD. Trimming removed 6 bases from V and 5 bases from J, with 8 bases in between. This CDR3 is built from 11 residues. The CDR3 sequence is CAIRKSDEQYF. The DNA of the CDR3 is TGTGCCATCAGAAAGTCGGACGAGCAGTACTTC.

The chain uses TRBV30 and TRBJ1-1, with D maybe TRBD1 (5 bases). The CDR3 runs to 14 residues. Per germline, CDR1 GTSNPN and CDR2 SVGIG (reference sequence). V shed 2 bases and J shed 8 bases, with 18 bases lying between them. The DNA of the CDR3 is TGTGCCTGGAGTTATGGGGCCGGGGGGTGGGAAGCTTTCTTT. This codes for CAWSYGAGGWEAFF.

The chain employs TRBV30 and TRBJ2-5; 10 bases line up with TRBD2. V shed 0 bases and J 4 bases; nucleotides not matched to a gene: 2. Germline loops: CDR1 GTSNPN, CDR2 SVGIG (reference sequence). CDR3 length: 14 residues. CDR3 nucleotides: TGTGCCTGGAGTGTAAGCGGGGGGGCAGAGACCCAGTACTTC. Translated: CAWSVSGGAETQYF.

This rearrangement joins TRBV19 to TRBJ2-1; TRBD1 agrees at 9 bases. This CDR3 contains 15 residues. The germline V gene encodes CDR1 LNHDA and CDR2 SQIVND (reference sequence). Trimming at V came to 6 bases and at J to 2 bases, leaving 5 bases not matched to a gene. CDR3 coding DNA: TGTGCCAGTAGCAAGGACAGGGGTCCCTACAATGAGCAGTTCTTC. This encodes CASSKDRGPYNEQFF.

This rearrangement joins TRBV10-3 to TRBJ2-5; maybe TRBD1 (6 bases). The last part of the DNA fits TRBJ2-7 better; the J call may be wrong. Germline V gene data show CDR1 as ENHRY and CDR2 as SYGVKD. The CDR3 covers 12 residues. Here the CDR3 reads CAISGTGNEQYF. CDR3 sequence (DNA): TGTGCCATCAGTGGCACAGGGAACGAGCAGTACTTC.

In this sample, this clone turned up a few times. The chain is built from TRBV5-6 and TRBJ2-2; 9 bases agree with TRBD2. The CDR3 contains 16 residues. CDR1 SGHDT and CDR2 YYEEEE come from the germline V gene. V was clipped by 0 bases and J by 7 bases; unmatched bases: 7. In DNA, the CDR3 is TGTGCCAGCAGCTTGGAGGCTAGCGGGATAGTCGGGGAGCTGTTTTTT. Translation: CASSLEASGIVGELFF.

The J gene is TRBJ1-3, the V gene TRBV2; weak D call: TRBD1 (5 bases). The CDR3 consists of 18 residues. V was shortened by 6 bases and J by 0 bases, with 21 bases between the two germline ends. In germline, CDR1 is SNHLY, CDR2 FYNNEI. The CDR3 nucleotides are TGTGCCAGCAGGGGGGGTGGGGCGGCCTCTTTCTCTGGAAACACCATATATTTT. It yields the protein CASRGGGAASFSGNTIYF. The full variable domain, its missing parts supplied by reference TRBV2 and TRBJ1-3, is EPEVTQTPSHQVTQMGQEVILRCVPISNHLYFYWYRQILGQKVEFLVSFYNNEISEKSEIFDDQFSVERPDGSNFTLKIRSTKLEDSAMYFCASRGGGAASFSGNTIYFGEGSWLTVV.

The chain joins TRBV7-2 to TRBJ2-7; D possibly corresponds to TRBD2 (5 bases). V dropped 2 bases and J dropped 3 bases, with 14 bases sitting between them. CDR1 SGHTA and CDR2 FQGNSA come from the germline V gene. The CDR3 is 15 amino acids. CDR3 in DNA: TGTGCCAGCAGCTTACAACATGGAGGCCTCTACGAGCAGTACTTC. Protein sequence: CASSLQHGGLYEQYF.

The V call is TRBV30, the J call TRBJ2-3; 8 nucleotides match TRBD1. This CDR3 contains 13 residues. Germline-derived CDR1 and CDR2 are GTSNPN and SVGIG (reference sequence). J gave up 7 bases and V 4 bases, and 7 bases lay outside the gene matches. CDR3 region: CAWIPGGGNTQYF. The CDR3 DNA sequence: TGTGCCTGGATTCCAGGGGGCGGAAATACGCAGTATTTT.

V gene TRBV30 combines with J gene TRBJ2-1, with 10 nucleotides matching TRBD2. Germline-derived CDR1 and CDR2 are GTSNPN and SVGIG (reference sequence). The CDR3 consists of 14 residues. After removal of 3 bases from V and 6 bases from J, the junction contained 5 bases not matched to a gene. Here the CDR3 reads CAWRASGSRNEQFF. As DNA, the CDR3 is TGTGCCTGGAGAGCTAGCGGGAGCCGCAATGAGCAGTTCTTC.

The J gene is TRBJ2-5, the V gene TRBV6-5; no reliable D call. V lost 6 bases and J 2 bases, leaving 10 bases between the germline ends. CDR3 size: 13 residues. Per germline, CDR1 MNHEY and CDR2 SVGAGI. The CDR3 DNA reads TGTGCCAGCAGCCGCCGCAGACAAGAGACCCAGTACTTC. This codes for CASSRRRQETQYF.

The rearrangement uses TRBV7-9 and TRBJ1-1; TRBD1 matches 9 bases. Germline trimming cut 2 bases from V and 5 bases from J; bases unmatched to any gene: 3. Germline lookup yields CDR1 SEHNR and CDR2 FQNEAQ (reference sequence). This CDR3 has 14 amino acids. This CDR3 reads CASSLKTGGTEAFF. CDR3 coding DNA: TGTGCCAGCAGCTTAAAGACAGGGGGAACTGAAGCTTTCTTT. Complete variable domain (other parts from reference TRBV7-9 and TRBJ1-1): DTGVSQNPRHKITKRGQNVTFRCDPISEHNRLYWYRQTLGQGPEFLTYFQNEAQLEKSRLLSDRFSAERPKGSFSTLEIQRTEQGDSAMYLCASSLKTGGTEAFFGQGTRLTVV.

The rearrangement uses TRBV2 and TRBJ2-4; 10 bases match TRBD1. Germline lookup yields CDR1 SNHLY and CDR2 FYNNEI. V shed 8 bases, J shed 3 bases, and the junction held 7 bases outside the gene matches. CDR3 size: 15 residues. For the CDR3, the DNA is TGTGCCAGCTTACGACAGGGGGCGGGCAAAAACATTCAGTACTTC. Translating it yields CASLRQGAGKNIQYF.

The chain carries TRBV6-5 and TRBJ1-2; 8 nucleotides match TRBD1. The CDR3 loop spans 15 amino acids. The ends lost 6 bases at V and 6 bases at J; junction bases unmatched: 12. Per the germline V gene, CDR1 is MNHEY and CDR2 is SVGAGI. The CDR3, as DNA: TGTGCCAGCAGGATGACAGGGGTGATGTCGCATGGCTACACCTTC. This encodes CASRMTGVMSHGYTF.

This clone appeared a few times. V is TRBV7-6 and J is TRBJ2-5; TRBD2 matches 12 bases. CDR1 SGHVS and CDR2 FNYEAQ come from the germline V gene. The CDR3 length is 16 residues. The J segment lost 2 bases and the V segment lost 5 bases, leaving 6 bases of the junction unmatched. The chain's CDR3 is CASSLNLAGGQETQYF. The DNA for the CDR3 is TGTGCCAGCAGCCTAAACCTAGCGGGGGGGCAAGAGACCCAGTACTTC.

The chain uses TRBV5-1 and TRBJ2-6; 8 bases match TRBD1. CDR1 is SGHRS and CDR2 is YFSETQ in the germline V gene. This CDR3 is 18 amino acids long. V dropped 4 bases and J dropped 4; count of bases not matched to a gene: 13. The CDR3 region is CASSTRSGQGGGANVLTF. The CDR3 DNA reads TGCGCCAGCAGCACAAGAAGCGGACAGGGTGGAGGGGCCAACGTCCTGACTTTC.

This clone has just a few counts. Other DNA sequences from this sample encode an identical CDR3 as well. The CDR3 coding sequence is TGTGCCAGCAGCCGACTAGCGGGGGGGACAGATACGCAGTATTTT. It codes for CASSRLAGGTDTQYF. The chain employs TRBV6-5 and TRBJ2-3; 14 bases agree with TRBD2. V trimming: 6 bases; J trimming: 3 bases; junction bases outside the gene matches: 2. CDR3 size: 15 residues. In germline, CDR1 is MNHEY, CDR2 SVGAGI.